Listed here are 32 T cell receptor beta chains from one sample, sequenced in a study of blood T cell repertoires in COVID-19. Only in-frame clones appear in the TCRdb table, and some are missing; sequencing was by immunoSEQ multiplex PCR. The sample lists about 320,000 clones, 90% seen once, with less than 4% in the top ten. The sample consisted of PBMCs or T cells enriched from blood (not recorded which). These receptors came from a woman aged 25 to 39 who had been exposed to COVID-19.

The rearrangement uses TRBV20-1 and TRBJ1-5; D gene unclear. The CDR3 consists of 13 residues. V lost 3 bases to trimming and J lost 3 bases, with 9 bases between them. Germline lookup yields CDR1 DFQATT and CDR2 SNEGSKA (reference sequence). CDR3: CSASRQDNQPQHF. In nucleotides, the CDR3 is TGCAGTGCTAGTCGGCAGGACAATCAGCCCCAGCATTTT.

The V and J genes are TRBV28 and TRBJ1-3; unclear D gene. The V end lost 7 bases, the J end lost 1 base, and 17 bases lay between the germline ends. Germline values: CDR1 MDHEN, CDR2 SYDVKM. This CDR3 spans 16 amino acids. The CDR3 loop is CASTVRSGLSGNTIYF. The CDR3 DNA reads as TGTGCCAGCACCGTTCGGAGTGGCCTATCTGGAAACACCATATATTTT.

The chain has TRBV18 and TRBJ1-6, with no clear D. Germline values: CDR1 KGHSH, CDR2 LQKENI. V was cut by 3 bases and J by 4 bases, with 7 bases left in between. The CDR3 sequence is 14 residues long. The CDR3 DNA reads as TGTGCCAGCTCACCCGGACTGTATAATTCACCCCTCCACTTT. Translation: CASSPGLYNSPLHF.

The V and J genes are TRBV5-1 and TRBJ1-4, with 8 bases fitting TRBD1. Unmatched junction bases numbered 9, after V lost 0 bases and J lost 8 bases. Germline V gives CDR1 SGHRS, CDR2 YFSETQ. The CDR3 covers 16 residues. This chain's CDR3 is CASSLERGTGYEKLFF. CDR3 DNA: TGCGCCAGCAGCTTGGAACGCGGGACAGGTTACGAAAAACTGTTTTTT.

The chain joins TRBV3-1 (or the pseudogene TRBV3-2) to TRBJ2-7; TRBD2 aligns across 12 bases. Germline V gene sequence: CDR1 LGHDT, CDR2 YNNKEL (reference sequence). V lost 4 bases and J lost 5; bases outside the gene matches: 18. The CDR3 contains 19 residues. The CDR3 loop is CASSPNLASGGARTHEQYF. The CDR3 region has the DNA TGTGCCAGCAGCCCGAATCTGGCTAGCGGGGGGGCTAGGACCCACGAGCAGTACTTC.

The rearrangement joins TRBV19 to TRBJ1-5; 7 bases are shared with TRBD1. After removal of 0 bases from V and 4 bases from J, the junction contained 12 bases not matched to a gene. The CDR3 has 18 residues. The germline V gene has CDR1 LNHDA and CDR2 SQIVND (reference sequence). This chain's CDR3 is CASSIDQNETGSNQPQHF. The DNA for the CDR3 is TGTGCCAGTAGTATAGATCAGAACGAGACAGGGTCTAATCAGCCCCAGCATTTT.

The chain couples TRBV11-2 to TRBJ2-7, with D possibly TRBD2 on 5 matching bases. The length of the CDR3 is 18 residues. In germline, CDR1 is SGHAT, CDR2 FQNNGV. V lost 0 bases and J lost 2, with 20 bases in between. This CDR3 reads CASSLEGFRGVLPYEQYF. CDR3 bases: TGTGCCAGCAGCTTAGAAGGGTTTCGGGGTGTTTTACCCTACGAGCAGTACTTC. The full variable domain, with the rest looked up from reference TRBV11-2 and TRBJ2-7, is EAGVAQSPRYKIIEKRQSVAFWCNPISGHATLYWYQQILGQGPKLLIQFQNNGVVDDSQLPKDRFSAERLKGVDSTLKIQPAKLEDSAVYLCASSLEGFRGVLPYEQYFGPGTRLTVT.

This rearrangement joins TRBV18 to TRBJ2-6; TRBD2 matches 10 bases. The germline gives CDR1 KGHSH, CDR2 LQKENI. Trimming at V came to 6 bases and at J to 0 bases, leaving 14 bases not matched to a gene. The CDR3 consists of 20 residues. The CDR3 here is CASSPIFQRGGRSGANVLTF. The CDR3 DNA reads as TGTGCCAGCTCCCCGATCTTCCAGCGGGGGGGCCGCTCTGGGGCCAACGTCCTGACTTTC. The full variable domain, with the rest looked up from reference TRBV18 and TRBJ2-6, is NAGVMQNPRHLVRRRGQEARLRCSPMKGHSHVYWYRQLPEEGLKFMVYLQKENIIDESGMPKERFSAEFPKEGPSILRIQQVVRGDSAAYFCASSPIFQRGGRSGANVLTFGAGSRLTVL.

The chain couples TRBV9 to TRBJ1-3; TRBD1 agrees at 8 bases. The CDR3 is 16 amino acids. Germline CDR1 and CDR2: SGDLS and YYNGEE. Trimming took 3 bases from V and 7 from J; bases not matched to a gene: 12. CDR3 loop: CASSAHWRQGRNTIYF. The CDR3 DNA follows: TGTGCCAGCAGCGCGCATTGGAGACAGGGGAGGAACACCATATATTTT. The variable domain in full, completed from reference TRBV9 and TRBJ1-3, reads DSGVTQTPKHLITATGQRVTLRCSPRSGDLSVYWYQQSLDQGLQFLIQYYNGEERAKGNILERFSAQQFPDLHSELNLSSLELGDSALYFCASSAHWRQGRNTIYFGEGSWLTVV.

The chain has TRBV6-1 and TRBJ1-6; D possibly corresponds to TRBD1 (6 bases). Germline assignment: CDR1 MNHNS and CDR2 SASEGT. With 2 bases removed from V and 7 bases from J, the gap between germline ends came to 9 bases. The CDR3 runs 14 residues. In DNA, the CDR3 is TGTGCCAGCAGTGAACAGGGGATGAATTCACCCCTCCACTTT. It yields the protein CASSEQGMNSPLHF.

The gene calls are TRBV5-6 and TRBJ2-7; 10 nucleotides agree with TRBD1. Germline V gives CDR1 SGHDT, CDR2 YYEEEE. This CDR3 has 14 residues. V lost 4 bases, J lost 2 bases, and 3 bases stayed unmatched. The DNA of the CDR3 is TGTGCCAGCAGCGACGGGACAGGGGCCTACGAGCAGTACTTC. This sequence encodes CASSDGTGAYEQYF.

The genes are TRBV4-3 and TRBJ2-5; TRBD2 agrees at 9 bases. Germline loops: CDR1 LGHNA, CDR2 YSLEER. V dropped 3 bases and J dropped 2; count of bases not matched to a gene: 7. CDR3 length: 16 residues. The CDR3 sequence: CASSHLGGGAQETQYF. CDR3 DNA: TGCGCCAGCAGCCACCTCGGCGGGGGGGCACAAGAGACCCAGTACTTC.

The chain carries TRBV7-3 and TRBJ1-1, with 8 bases aligning to TRBD1. From germline, CDR1 is SGHTA and CDR2 FQGTGA. Losses at the gene ends were 6 bases for V and 3 bases for J; bases not matched to a gene: 3. The CDR3 covers 13 residues. The CDR3 here is CASSSDRDTEAFF. The CDR3 region has the DNA TGTGCCAGCAGTTCGGACAGGGACACTGAAGCTTTCTTT.

This chain connects TRBV18 to TRBJ1-1; D unresolved. Trimming stripped 1 base from V and 1 base from J, with 7 bases between. CDR1 and CDR2 from the germline V gene are KGHSH and LQKENI. CDR3 length: 14 amino acids. The CDR3 DNA sequence: TGTGCCAGCTCACCACAACAGCAGAACACTGAAGCTTTCTTT. Residues: CASSPQQQNTEAFF.

V and J are TRBV28 and TRBJ1-3, with 9 bases that match TRBD1. This CDR3 spans 14 amino acids. In germline, CDR1 is MDHEN, CDR2 SYDVKM. V lost 3 bases and J lost 11; bases outside the gene matches: 8. The CDR3 nucleotides are TGTGCCAGCAGTTTTACAGGGGGCGCCAAGGCCATATATTTT. This encodes CASSFTGGAKAIYF.

The chain joins TRBV6-1 to TRBJ1-1, with D unclear. Germline V gene lookup returns CDR1 MNHNS and CDR2 SASEGT. The CDR3 extends over 16 amino acids. V shed 3 bases and J shed 1 base, with 15 bases lying between them. CDR3 bases: TGTGCCAGCAGTGACATCGTCTTGTATAGGAACACTGAAGCTTTCTTT. Its translation: CASSDIVLYRNTEAFF.

This clone occurred a few times. The chain joins TRBV2 to TRBJ2-7, with 8 bases that match TRBD1. The CDR3 spans 17 residues. Germline CDR1 reads SNHLY; CDR2 reads FYNNEI. The junction had 18 bases not matched to a gene; V was cut back by 6 bases and J by 5 bases. CDR3 nucleotide sequence: TGTGCCAGCAGACTTCTGAGCGCGGGACAGGTTCTGGACGAGCAGTACTTC. The encoded protein is CASRLLSAGQVLDEQYF.

Here the CDR3 DNA reads TGTGCCAGCAGCTTAGCACAGGGCGAGGGTCAGCCCCAGCATTTT. Translated: CASSLAQGEGQPQHF. V gene TRBV7-6 combines with J gene TRBJ1-5; a possible D gene is TRBD1 (6 bases). V dropped 0 bases and J dropped 6 bases, with 12 bases sitting between them. Germline V gene lookup returns CDR1 SGHVS and CDR2 FNYEAQ. This CDR3 is built from 15 residues.

The chain carries TRBV14 and TRBJ1-2, with D tentatively TRBD1 (6 bases). This CDR3 has 16 residues. V lost 4 bases to trimming and J lost 4 bases, with 19 bases between them. The germline gives CDR1 SGHDN, CDR2 FVKESK. The CDR3 spells CASSPPGRGKLYGYTF. The CDR3 DNA reads TGTGCCAGCAGCCCCCCCGGGAGGGGGAAGCTCTATGGCTACACCTTC.

This clone is a singleton in its sample. The chain has TRBV19 and TRBJ1-5; D ambiguous. V lost 3 bases and J lost 11, with 8 bases in between. This CDR3 has 11 residues. Germline V lookup: CDR1 LNHDA, CDR2 SQIVND (reference sequence). This CDR3 reads CASSIGGAQHF. CDR3 bases: TGTGCCAGTAGTATTGGAGGTGCCCAGCATTTT.

This chain joins TRBV5-1 and TRBJ2-6, with TRBD1 identical over 7 bases. This CDR3 comprises 15 residues. The V gene's germline CDR1 is SGHRS and CDR2 YFSETQ. Unmatched junction bases numbered 7, after V lost 5 bases and J lost 5 bases. The CDR3 DNA follows: TGCGCCAGCAGGGAGCAGGGGGATTGGGCCAACGTCCTGACTTTC. It translates to CASREQGDWANVLTF. Supplemented by reference TRBV5-1 and TRBJ2-6, the full variable domain reads KAGVTQTPRYLIKTRGQQVTLSCSPISGHRSVSWYQQTPGQGLQFLFEYFSETQRNKGNFPGRFSGRQFSNSRSEMNVSTLELGDSALYLCASREQGDWANVLTFGAGSRLTVL.

V and J are TRBV19 and TRBJ1-2; the D gene is possibly TRBD1 (6 bases). CDR3 length equals 16 residues. The ends were cut back, 5 bases at V and 4 bases at J, with 20 bases in the middle. Germline V gene lookup returns CDR1 LNHDA and CDR2 SQIVND (reference sequence). The CDR3 bases are TGTGCCAGTAGTTCCCTTAGACCCGGGACACCCTATGGCTACACCTTC. Translated: CASSSLRPGTPYGYTF.

This clone was recorded a few times. The V and J genes are TRBV12-5 and TRBJ1-1, with 8 nucleotides matching TRBD1. V lost 6 bases and J lost 4; bases outside the gene matches: 7. There are 14 residues in the CDR3. Germline loops: CDR1 LGHNT, CDR2 FRNRAP. Here the CDR3 DNA reads TGTGCTAGTGGGGACAGGGTATTGGGCACTGAAGCTTTCTTT. Its protein product is CASGDRVLGTEAFF.

The rearrangement joins TRBV9 to TRBJ2-3, with D perhaps TRBD2 (5 bases). The CDR3 runs to 15 residues. The V end lost 2 bases, the J end lost 4 bases, and 14 bases lay between the germline ends. From germline, CDR1 is SGDLS and CDR2 YYNGEE. The DNA of the CDR3 is TGTGCCAGCAGCGTCTTAGCGTTTGATTCAGATACGCAGTATTTT. Protein product: CASSVLAFDSDTQYF.

This clone was seen once. This chain joins TRBV6-5 and TRBJ1-6, with D possibly TRBD1 on 5 matching bases. The CDR3 is 14 amino acids. The V end lost 6 bases, the J end lost 9 bases, and 15 bases lay between the germline ends. From germline, CDR1 is MNHEY and CDR2 SVGAGI. For the CDR3, the DNA is TGTGCCAGCAGCCTCCGGGAGAGGGGTTCACCCCTCCACTTT. Its translation: CASSLRERGSPLHF.

The CDR3 loop reads CASRGQGAQGYTF. The CDR3 DNA follows: TGTGCCAGCCGGGGACAGGGGGCGCAGGGCTACACCTTC. The gene calls are TRBV27 and TRBJ1-2, with TRBD1 matching over 12 bases. Trimming took 8 bases from V and 8 from J; bases not matched to a gene: 6. The V gene's germline CDR1 is MNHEY and CDR2 SMNVEV (reference sequence). The CDR3 has 13 amino acids.

V is TRBV7-2 and J is TRBJ1-3; 7 bases are shared with TRBD1. V gave up 5 bases and J gave up 2 bases; unmatched junction bases: 3. This CDR3 region has 14 residues. Germline-derived CDR1 and CDR2 are SGHTA and FQGNSA. For the CDR3, the DNA is TGTGCCAGCAGCCTCGGGACAGCTGGAAACACCATATATTTT. Translating gives CASSLGTAGNTIYF.

The chain uses TRBV6-1 and TRBJ1-2; D perhaps matches TRBD1 (5 bases). The CDR3 sequence is 13 residues long. V lost 0 bases, J lost 6 bases, and 8 bases lay in between. Germline lookup yields CDR1 MNHNS and CDR2 SASEGT. The CDR3 here is CASSEAGRDGYTF. Here the CDR3 DNA reads TGTGCCAGCAGTGAAGCGGGCAGGGATGGCTACACCTTC.

This chain connects TRBV6-6 to TRBJ1-1, with TRBD1 as a possible D gene (6 bases). The CDR3 is 12 residues long. CDR1 is MNHNY and CDR2 is SVGAGI in the germline V gene (reference sequence). V lost 4 bases and J lost 6, with 9 bases in between. CDR3 protein: CASSSGDAEAFF. CDR3 sequence (DNA): TGTGCCAGCAGTTCAGGGGACGCTGAAGCTTTCTTT.

The chain uses TRBV16 and TRBJ1-4, with a tentative D call TRBD1 (5 bases). CDR1 KGHSY and CDR2 FQNENV come from the germline V gene. V was pared by 3 bases and J by 8 bases, with 13 bases between. The CDR3 consists of 14 residues. This CDR3 reads CASSHDSLGEKLFF. The CDR3 DNA reads TGTGCCAGCAGCCACGACAGCCTGGGGGAAAAACTGTTTTTT.

The chain carries TRBV4-1 and TRBJ1-1; 8 bases map to TRBD1. CDR1 and CDR2 from the germline V gene are MGHRA and YSYEKL. J gave up 0 bases and V 1 base, and 1 base lay outside the gene matches. This CDR3 has 15 amino acids. Written as DNA, the CDR3 is TGCGCCAGCAGCCAAGGACAGGGGCTGAACACTGAAGCTTTCTTT. Encoded protein: CASSQGQGLNTEAFF.

The table lists this clone with a count of one. This rearrangement joins TRBV7-9 to TRBJ1-4; D gene unclear. Trimming left V 0 bases short and J 0 bases short, with 5 bases between. Germline CDR1 and CDR2: SEHNR and FQNEAQ (reference sequence). This CDR3 has 15 residues. In DNA, the CDR3 is TGTGCCAGCAGCTTAGCCCTTACAACTAATGAAAAACTGTTTTTT. The encoded protein is CASSLALTTNEKLFF. The full variable domain, its missing parts supplied by reference TRBV7-9 and TRBJ1-4, is DTGVSQNPRHKITKRGQNVTFRCDPISEHNRLYWYRQTLGQGPEFLTYFQNEAQLEKSRLLSDRFSAERPKGSFSTLEIQRTEQGDSAMYLCASSLALTTNEKLFFGSGTQLSVL.